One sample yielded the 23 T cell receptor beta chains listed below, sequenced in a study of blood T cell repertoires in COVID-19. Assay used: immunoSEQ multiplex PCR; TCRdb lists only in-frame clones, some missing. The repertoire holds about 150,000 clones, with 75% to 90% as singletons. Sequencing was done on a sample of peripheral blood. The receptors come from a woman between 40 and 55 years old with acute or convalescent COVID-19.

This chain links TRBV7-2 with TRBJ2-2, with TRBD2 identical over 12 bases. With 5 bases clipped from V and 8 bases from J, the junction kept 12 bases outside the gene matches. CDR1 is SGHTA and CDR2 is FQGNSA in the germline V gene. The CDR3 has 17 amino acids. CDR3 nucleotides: TGTGCCAGCAGCCCCGACCCCCTAGCGGGGGGGAGGGGGGAGCTGTTTTTT. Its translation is CASSPDPLAGGRGELFF. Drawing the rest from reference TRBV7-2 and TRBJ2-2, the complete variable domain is GAGVSQSPSNKVTEKGKDVELRCDPISGHTALYWYRQSLGQGLEFLIYFQGNSAPDKSGLPSDRFSAERTGGSVSTLTIQRTQQEDSAVYLCASSPDPLAGGRGELFFGEGSRLTVL.

CDR3 in amino acids: CASSKGTVQETQYF. The CDR3 nucleotides are TGTGCCAGCAGTAAAGGGACAGTCCAAGAGACCCAGTACTTC. The genes are TRBV7-9 and TRBJ2-5; 7 nucleotides align to TRBD1. Germline V gives CDR1 SEHNR, CDR2 FQNEAQ (reference sequence). Losses at the gene ends were 6 bases for V and 1 base for J; bases not matched to a gene: 5. This CDR3 has 14 amino acids.

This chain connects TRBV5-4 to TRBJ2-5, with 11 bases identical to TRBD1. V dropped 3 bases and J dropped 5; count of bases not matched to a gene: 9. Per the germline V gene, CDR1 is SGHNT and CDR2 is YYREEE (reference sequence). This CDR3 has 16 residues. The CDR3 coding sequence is TGTGCCAGCAGCTCCCGGGACAGGGGGGGTGTGGAGACCCAGTACTTC. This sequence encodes CASSSRDRGGVETQYF.

CDR3 in amino acids: CATIDRGMGEAFF. As DNA, the CDR3 is TGTGCCACCATCGACAGGGGAATGGGTGAAGCTTTCTTT. The chain is built from TRBV24-1 and TRBJ1-1, with 8 bases lining up with TRBD1. V trimming: 8 bases; J trimming: 7 bases; junction bases outside the gene matches: 8. The V gene's germline CDR1 is KGHDR and CDR2 SFDVKD. The CDR3 length is 13 residues.

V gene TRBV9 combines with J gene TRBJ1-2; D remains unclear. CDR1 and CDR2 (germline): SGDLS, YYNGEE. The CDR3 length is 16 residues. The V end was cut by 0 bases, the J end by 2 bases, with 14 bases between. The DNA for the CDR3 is TGTGCCAGCAGCGTAGATCACAGTACGATCAACTATGGCTACACCTTC. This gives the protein CASSVDHSTINYGYTF.

The CDR3 spells CASSVGQGAPGELFF. In DNA form, the CDR3 reads TGTGCCAGCAGTGTGGGACAGGGGGCGCCCGGGGAGCTGTTTTTT. This chain uses TRBV6-4 with TRBJ2-2; the match to TRBD1 covers 12 bases. The V segment lost 4 bases and the J segment 6 bases; nucleotides outside the gene matches: 3. The CDR3 is 15 residues long. The V gene's germline CDR1 is MRHNA and CDR2 SNTAGT.

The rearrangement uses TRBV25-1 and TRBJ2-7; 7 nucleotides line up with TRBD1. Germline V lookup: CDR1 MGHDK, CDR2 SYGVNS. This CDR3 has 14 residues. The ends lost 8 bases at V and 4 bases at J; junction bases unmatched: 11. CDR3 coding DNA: TGTGCCAGCGGGAAAACAGGGGCAAGATACGAGCAGTACTTC. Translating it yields CASGKTGARYEQYF.

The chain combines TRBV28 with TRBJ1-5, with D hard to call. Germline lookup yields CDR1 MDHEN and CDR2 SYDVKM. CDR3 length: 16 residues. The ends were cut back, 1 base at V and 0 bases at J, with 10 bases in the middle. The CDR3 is CASSLYRRYSNQPQHF. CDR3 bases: TGTGCCAGCAGTTTATACAGAAGATATAGCAATCAGCCCCAGCATTTT.

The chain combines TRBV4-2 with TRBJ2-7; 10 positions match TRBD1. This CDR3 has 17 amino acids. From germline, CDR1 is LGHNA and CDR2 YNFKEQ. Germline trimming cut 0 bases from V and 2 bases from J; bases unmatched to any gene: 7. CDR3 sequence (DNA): TGTGCCAGCAGCCAAGAGTTACGGGACAGGGGCCCCTACGAGCAGTACTTC. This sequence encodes CASSQELRDRGPYEQYF.

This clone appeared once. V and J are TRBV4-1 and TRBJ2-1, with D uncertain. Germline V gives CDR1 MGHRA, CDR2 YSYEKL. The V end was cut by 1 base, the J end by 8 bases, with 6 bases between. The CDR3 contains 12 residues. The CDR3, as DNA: TGCGCCAGCAGCCAAGTGCGTGATGAGCAGTTCTTC. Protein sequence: CASSQVRDEQFF.

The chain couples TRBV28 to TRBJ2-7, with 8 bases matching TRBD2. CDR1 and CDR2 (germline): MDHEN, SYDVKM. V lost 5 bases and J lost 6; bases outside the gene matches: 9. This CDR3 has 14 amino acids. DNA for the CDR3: TGTGCCAGCAGTCGGGGGGGGTCTCCTGGCGAGCAGTACTTC. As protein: CASSRGGSPGEQYF.

The CDR3 coding sequence is TGTGCCAGTAGTATAGTCGACAGGGTCGGCTACACCTTC. Its protein product is CASSIVDRVGYTF. The chain recombines TRBV19 with TRBJ1-2, with 7 positions matching TRBD1. Germline values: CDR1 LNHDA, CDR2 SQIVND (reference sequence). The CDR3 has 13 amino acids. The V segment lost 1 base and the J segment 8 bases; nucleotides outside the gene matches: 4.

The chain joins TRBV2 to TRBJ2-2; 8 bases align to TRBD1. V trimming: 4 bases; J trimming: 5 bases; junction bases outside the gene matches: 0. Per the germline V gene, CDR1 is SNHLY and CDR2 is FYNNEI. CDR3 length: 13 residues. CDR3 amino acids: CASSGDRTGELFF. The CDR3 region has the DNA TGTGCCAGCAGTGGGGACAGGACCGGGGAGCTGTTTTTT.

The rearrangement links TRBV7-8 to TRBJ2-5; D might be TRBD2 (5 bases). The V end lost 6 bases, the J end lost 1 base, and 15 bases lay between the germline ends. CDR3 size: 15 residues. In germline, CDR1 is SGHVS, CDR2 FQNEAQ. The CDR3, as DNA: TGTGCCAGCAGTCAGACCAAAACTAGCCAAGAGACCCAGTACTTC. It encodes CASSQTKTSQETQYF. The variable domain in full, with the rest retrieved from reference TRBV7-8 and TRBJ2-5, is GAGVSQSPRYKVAKRGQDVALRCDPISGHVSLFWYQQALGQGPEFLTYFQNEAQLDKSGLPSDRFFAERPEGSVSTLKIQRTQQEDSAVYLCASSQTKTSQETQYFGPGTRLLVL.

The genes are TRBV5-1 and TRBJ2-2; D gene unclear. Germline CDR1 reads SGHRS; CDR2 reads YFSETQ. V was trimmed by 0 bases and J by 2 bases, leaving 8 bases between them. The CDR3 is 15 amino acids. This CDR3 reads CASSLELANTGELFF. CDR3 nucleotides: TGCGCCAGCAGCTTGGAATTGGCAAACACCGGGGAGCTGTTTTTT. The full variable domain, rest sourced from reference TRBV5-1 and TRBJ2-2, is KAGVTQTPRYLIKTRGQQVTLSCSPISGHRSVSWYQQTPGQGLQFLFEYFSETQRNKGNFPGRFSGRQFSNSRSEMNVSTLELGDSALYLCASSLELANTGELFFGEGSRLTVL.

The CDR3 DNA is TGCAGTGCTAGTCCCCCCTCGGGGAATTCACCCCTCCACTTT. It encodes CSASPPSGNSPLHF. The chain combines TRBV20-1 with TRBJ1-6; D gene unclear. Per the germline V gene, CDR1 is DFQATT and CDR2 is SNEGSKA (reference sequence). V lost 3 bases, J lost 7 bases, and 13 bases lay in between. This CDR3 comprises 14 residues.

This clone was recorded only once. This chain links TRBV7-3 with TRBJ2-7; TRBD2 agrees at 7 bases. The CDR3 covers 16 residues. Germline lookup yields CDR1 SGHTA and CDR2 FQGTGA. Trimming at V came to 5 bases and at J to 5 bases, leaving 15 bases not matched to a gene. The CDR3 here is CASSIQPTSPPDEQYF. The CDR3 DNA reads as TGTGCCAGCAGCATACAACCGACTAGCCCCCCAGACGAGCAGTACTTC.

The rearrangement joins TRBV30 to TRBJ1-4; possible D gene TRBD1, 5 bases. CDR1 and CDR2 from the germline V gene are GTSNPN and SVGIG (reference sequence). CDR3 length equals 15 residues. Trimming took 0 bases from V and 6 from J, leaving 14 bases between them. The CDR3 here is CAWSVQTGGDEKLFF. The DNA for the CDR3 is TGTGCCTGGAGTGTTCAAACAGGAGGGGATGAAAAACTGTTTTTT. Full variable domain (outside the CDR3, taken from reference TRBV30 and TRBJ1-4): SQTIHQWPATLVQPVGSPLSLECTVEGTSNPNLYWYRQAAGRGLQLLFYSVGIGQISSEVPQNLSASRPQDRQFILSSKKLLLSDSGFYLCAWSVQTGGDEKLFFGSGTQLSVL.

The CDR3: CASSLSTGQSNQPQHF. In nucleotides, the CDR3 is TGTGCCAGCAGTTTATCCACAGGACAAAGCAATCAGCCCCAGCATTTT. The rearrangement links TRBV27 to TRBJ1-5, with D possibly matching TRBD1 (5 bases). The V and J ends lost 0 bases and 1 base respectively, with 10 bases between them. Germline V gene data show CDR1 as MNHEY and CDR2 as SMNVEV (reference sequence). The CDR3 extends over 16 amino acids.

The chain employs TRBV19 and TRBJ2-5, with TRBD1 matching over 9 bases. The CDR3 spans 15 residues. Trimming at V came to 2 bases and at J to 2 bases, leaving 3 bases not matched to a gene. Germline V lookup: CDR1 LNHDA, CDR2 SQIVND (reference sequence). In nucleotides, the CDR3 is TGTGCCAGTAGTATAACAGGGGGCGGTCAAGAGACCCAGTACTTC. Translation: CASSITGGGQETQYF.

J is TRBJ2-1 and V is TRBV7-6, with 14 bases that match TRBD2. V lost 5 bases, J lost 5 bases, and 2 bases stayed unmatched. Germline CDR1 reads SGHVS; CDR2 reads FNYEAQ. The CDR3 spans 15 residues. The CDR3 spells CASSRGLAGDNEQFF. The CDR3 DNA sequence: TGTGCCAGCAGCAGGGGACTAGCGGGAGACAATGAGCAGTTCTTC.

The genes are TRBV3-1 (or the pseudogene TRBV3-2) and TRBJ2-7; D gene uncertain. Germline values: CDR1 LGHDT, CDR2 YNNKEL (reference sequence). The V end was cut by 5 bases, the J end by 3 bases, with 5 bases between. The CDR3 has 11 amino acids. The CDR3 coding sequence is TGTGCCAGCAGCTCCATCTACGAGCAGTACTTC. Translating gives CASSSIYEQYF.

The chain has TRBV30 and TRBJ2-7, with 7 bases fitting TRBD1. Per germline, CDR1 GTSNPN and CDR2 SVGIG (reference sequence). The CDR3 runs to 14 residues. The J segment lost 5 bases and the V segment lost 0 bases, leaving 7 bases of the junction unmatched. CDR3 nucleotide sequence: TGTGCCTGGAGTGTTCGGAGACAGGGTAACGAGCAGTACTTC. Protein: CAWSVRRQGNEQYF.